This T cell receptor (beta chain) was recovered during a study of blood T cell repertoires in COVID-19. Across the study: The samples span acute and convalescent COVID-19 from the United States, Italy and Spain. From T cells, B-cell-depleted T cells, or PBMCs came the material, which was cDNA or gDNA.

The V gene end was trimmed by 5 bases and the J gene end by 4 bases; junction bases not matched to a gene: 3. Germline V gives CDR1 SEHNR, CDR2 FQNEAQ (reference sequence). The CDR3 has 14 residues. Per the authors' pipeline: Amplification with reference gene primers provided the estimates of nucleated cell counts. This table comes from immunoSEQ multiplex PCR, and its TCRdb copy is limited to in-frame clones, with some not included. For V, J and clone size, that table is used; D and trimming come from the DNA. This table holds approximately 150,000 clones, 84% found once. This TCR was recovered from a woman aged 50 to 65 in a cohort sampled during active or convalescent COVID-19. What was sequenced was peripheral blood. V is TRBV7-9 and J is TRBJ1-2; 11 nucleotides align to TRBD1. CDR3 coding DNA: TGTGCCAGCAGCCGGACAGGGGGCGGCTATGGCTACACCTTC. Translated: CASSRTGGGYGYTF. The whole variable domain, filled in from reference TRBV7-9 and TRBJ1-2, reads DTGVSQNPRHKITKRGQNVTFRCDPISEHNRLYWYRQTLGQGPEFLTYFQNEAQLEKSRLLSDRFSAERPKGSFSTLEIQRTEQGDSAMYLCASSRTGGGYGYTFGSGTRLTVV.